Presented here are 30 T cell receptor beta chains from one specimen sequenced in a study of T cell responses to AZD1222 COVID-19 vaccine. Here immunoSEQ multiplex PCR was the method, and the copy in TCRdb shows in-frame clones only, minus some. This table holds roughly 140,000 clones, around nine tenths found once. The material sequenced was peripheral blood, taken on day 0 of AZD1222 vaccination. These receptors all come from an adult in good health.

The V call is TRBV6-2 or TRBV6-3, the J call TRBJ2-7; possible D gene TRBD2, 5 bases. CDR1 and CDR2 from the germline V gene are MNHEY and SVGEGT. Trimming pared 2 bases from V and 3 bases from J, leaving 11 bases between. The CDR3 is made up of 14 amino acids. The CDR3: CASSYTGSFYEQYF. The CDR3 DNA reads TGTGCCAGCAGTTACACGGGGTCCTTCTACGAGCAGTACTTC.

A word on this clone: Other DNA sequences in this specimen translate into the identical CDR3. The chain carries TRBV3-1 (or the pseudogene TRBV3-2) and TRBJ2-3, with D maybe TRBD1 (5 bases). V was shortened by 2 bases and J by 5 bases, with 8 bases between the two germline ends. Germline values: CDR1 LGHDT, CDR2 YNNKEL (reference sequence). The CDR3 runs 13 residues. The CDR3 coding sequence is TGTGCCAGCAGCCAAACCAGGGAAGATACGCAGTATTTT. Amino acid sequence: CASSQTREDTQYF.

V usage is TRBV5-4 and J usage is TRBJ1-1; D is uncertain. Germline V CDR1 and CDR2: SGHNT, YYREEE (reference sequence). V lost 2 bases and J 4 bases, leaving 15 bases between the germline ends. This CDR3 has 15 residues. CDR3 sequence (DNA): TGTGCCAGCAGCTTTCACACCCGGTCGGCCACTGAAGCTTTCTTT. Translating gives CASSFHTRSATEAFF. Full variable domain (rest looked up from reference TRBV5-4 and TRBJ1-1): ETGVTQSPTHLIKTRGQQVTLRCSSQSGHNTVSWYQQALGQGPQFIFQYYREEENGRGNFPPRFSGLQFPNYSSELNVNALELDDSALYLCASSFHTRSATEAFFGQGTRLTVV.

In the case of this clone: An end of the junction does not agree with germline; a read error may underlie this. This chain connects TRBV19 to TRBJ2-7; D is undetermined. This CDR3 is 14 amino acids long. Germline V lookup: CDR1 LNHDA, CDR2 SQIVND (reference sequence). The CDR3 nucleotides read TGTGCCAGCAGTACACCGGGTCTCTCCTACGAGCAGTACTTC. Translating gives CASSTPGLSYEQYF.

This clone turned up a few times. The rearrangement uses TRBV29-1 and TRBJ2-7; possible D gene TRBD2, 7 bases. Per germline, CDR1 SQVTM and CDR2 ANQGSEA. V was pared by 3 bases and J by 7 bases, with 16 bases between. The CDR3 runs 13 residues. In nucleotides, the CDR3 is TGCAGCGTTGATGACTGGGGGGGCTCGGAGCAGTACTTC. Translating gives CSVDDWGGSEQYF.

The chain couples TRBV4-2 to TRBJ1-3; the D is unclear. Deletions cut 1 base from V and 4 bases from J, with 17 bases between. CDR3 length equals 17 residues. Germline V CDR1 and CDR2: LGHNA, YNFKEQ. CDR3 DNA: TGTGCCAGCAGCCAAGTCTCTGGAAGGACGCCCGGAAACACCATATATTTT. Protein product: CASSQVSGRTPGNTIYF.

This rearrangement joins TRBV12-3 or TRBV12-4 to TRBJ1-2; tentatively, D is TRBD1 (5 bases). Trimming shortened V by 6 bases and J by 2 bases, and 10 bases separated the two germline ends. This CDR3 is built from 13 residues. This chain's CDR3 is CASRMGVNYGYTF. CDR3 bases: TGTGCCAGCAGGATGGGGGTGAACTATGGCTACACCTTC.

The J gene is TRBJ2-7, the V gene TRBV7-9, with 8 bases matching TRBD1. The CDR3 sequence is 16 residues long. The V gene end was trimmed by 4 bases and the J gene end by 3 bases; junction bases not matched to a gene: 11. Per germline, CDR1 SEHNR and CDR2 FQNEAQ (reference sequence). The CDR3: CASSSPRDRGGYEQYF. The CDR3 DNA reads as TGTGCCAGCAGCTCACCCCGCGACAGGGGAGGCTACGAGCAGTACTTC. The full variable domain, rest sourced from reference TRBV7-9 and TRBJ2-7, is DTGVSQNPRHKITKRGQNVTFRCDPISEHNRLYWYRQTLGQGPEFLTYFQNEAQLEKSRLLSDRFSAERPKGSFSTLEIQRTEQGDSAMYLCASSSPRDRGGYEQYFGPGTRLTVT.

The J gene is TRBJ2-1, the V gene TRBV7-8, with 15 bases matching TRBD2. This CDR3 comprises 19 residues. Germline CDR1 is SGHVS and CDR2 is FQNEAQ. Losses at the gene ends were 5 bases for V and 2 bases for J; bases not matched to a gene: 10. The CDR3 DNA is TGTGCCAGCAGCAACCCGGGACTAGCGGGAGGAGGAACCTACAATGAGCAGTTCTTC. Translating gives CASSNPGLAGGGTYNEQFF.

The genes are TRBV5-4 and TRBJ1-6; D remains ambiguous. CDR3 length equals 13 residues. CDR1 and CDR2 (germline): SGHNT, YYREEE (reference sequence). V was clipped by 5 bases and J by 8 bases, with 11 bases between them. The CDR3 DNA reads TGTGCCAGCAGATCGGGGTTTTATTCACCCCTCCACTTT. It yields the protein CASRSGFYSPLHF. Variable domain in full (rest from reference TRBV5-4 and TRBJ1-6): ETGVTQSPTHLIKTRGQQVTLRCSSQSGHNTVSWYQQALGQGPQFIFQYYREEENGRGNFPPRFSGLQFPNYSSELNVNALELDDSALYLCASRSGFYSPLHFGNGTRLTVT.

V is TRBV5-1 and J is TRBJ2-3; D is uncertain. The V gene's germline CDR1 is SGHRS and CDR2 YFSETQ. The CDR3 consists of 13 residues. With 6 bases removed from V and 4 bases from J, the gap between germline ends came to 12 bases. The CDR3 DNA sequence: TGCGCCAGCAAAAAGGGAATCCCAGATACGCAGTATTTT. This codes for CASKKGIPDTQYF. Together with reference TRBV5-1 and TRBJ2-3, the CDR3 gives the full variable domain: KAGVTQTPRYLIKTRGQQVTLSCSPISGHRSVSWYQQTPGQGLQFLFEYFSETQRNKGNFPGRFSGRQFSNSRSEMNVSTLELGDSALYLCASKKGIPDTQYFGPGTRLTVL.

The chain links TRBV7-9 to TRBJ2-3; D uncertain. Germline V gene sequence: CDR1 SEHNR, CDR2 FQNEAQ (reference sequence). The CDR3 has 13 amino acids. Between the trimmed V and J ends, which lost 7 bases and 5 bases, there was a span of 13 bases. The CDR3 loop is CASTLSIRDTQYF. The CDR3 region has the DNA TGTGCCAGCACCCTCTCTATACGAGATACGCAGTATTTT.

This chain connects TRBV5-1 to TRBJ2-3, with 12 bases aligning to TRBD2. V lost 5 bases and J lost 3; bases outside the gene matches: 4. Germline V CDR1 and CDR2: SGHRS, YFSETQ. The CDR3 extends over 15 amino acids. The CDR3 nucleotides are TGCGCCAGCAGGTACACTAGCGGGGGGACAGATACGCAGTATTTT. Its protein is CASRYTSGGTDTQYF.

The chain uses TRBV5-1 and TRBJ1-6; D is undetermined. V was clipped by 2 bases and J by 4 bases, with 13 bases between them. The V gene's germline CDR1 is SGHRS and CDR2 YFSETQ. The CDR3 has 16 residues. In DNA form, the CDR3 reads TGCGCCAGCAGCTTTAACCTCATCGGATATAATTCACCCCTCCACTTT. Translated, it gives CASSFNLIGYNSPLHF.

The gene calls are TRBV28 and TRBJ1-4; no reliable D call. CDR1 is MDHEN and CDR2 is SYDVKM in the germline V gene. Trimming shortened V by 5 bases and J by 5 bases, and 12 bases separated the two germline ends. The CDR3 has 14 residues. The chain's CDR3 is CASSPKRNNEKLFF. DNA of the CDR3: TGTGCCAGCAGTCCCAAACGAAACAATGAAAAACTGTTTTTT.

This clone was found once. The V call is TRBV28, the J call TRBJ2-7; D is uncertain. CDR3 length equals 13 residues. Per the germline V gene, CDR1 is MDHEN and CDR2 is SYDVKM. Trimming removed 8 bases at V and 2 bases at J, with 13 bases between. CDR3 bases: TGTGCCAGCGGGGTCGGGTCCACCTACGAGCAGTACTTC. It is translated as CASGVGSTYEQYF. Using reference TRBV28 and TRBJ2-7 for the parts outside the CDR3, the full variable domain is DVKVTQSSRYLVKRTGEKVFLECVQDMDHENMFWYRQDPGLGLRLIYFSYDVKMKEKGDIPEGYSVSREKKERFSLILESASTNQTSMYLCASGVGSTYEQYFGPGTRLTVT.

The chain combines TRBV7-2 with TRBJ2-5; possibly TRBD1 or TRBD2 for D (6 bases each). Germline V lookup: CDR1 SGHTA, CDR2 FQGNSA. The CDR3 has 12 amino acids. The germline V and J ends were trimmed by 3 bases and 10 bases, with 12 bases remaining between them. The CDR3 bases are TGTGCCAGCAGCTTGTTAAGGGGGGACCAGTACTTC. This translates into CASSLLRGDQYF.

This chain links TRBV27 with TRBJ1-6; D gene unclear. V lost 3 bases to trimming and J lost 10 bases, with 16 bases between them. CDR1 and CDR2 from the germline V gene are MNHEY and SMNVEV (reference sequence). This CDR3 is 15 amino acids long. The CDR3 reads CASSLGAPVRSPLHF. The CDR3 bases are TGTGCCAGCAGTTTGGGAGCGCCGGTACGATCACCCCTCCACTTT.

This chain connects TRBV27 to TRBJ2-3; D is unclear. CDR3 size: 13 residues. Looked up from germline, CDR1 is MNHEY and CDR2 is SMNVEV (reference sequence). V was pared by 5 bases and J by 4 bases, with 10 bases between. The CDR3 here is CASSLLSADTQYF. The CDR3 DNA follows: TGTGCCAGCAGTCTCCTCAGCGCAGATACGCAGTATTTT.

This sequence joins TRBV12-3 or TRBV12-4 and TRBJ2-3; tentative D call: TRBD1 (6 bases). Trimming cost V 6 bases and J 6 bases, with 13 bases left between them. The CDR3 extends over 13 amino acids. The CDR3 DNA reads TGTGCCAGCAGCTCCCTCAGGGGTGATACGCAGTATTTT. Translation: CASSSLRGDTQYF.

The chain employs TRBV5-6 and TRBJ1-5, with D uncertain. V shed 3 bases and J shed 7 bases, with 11 bases lying between them. CDR3 size: 13 residues. From germline, CDR1 is SGHDT and CDR2 YYEEEE. Here the CDR3 DNA reads TGTGCCAGCAGCTCCCGGGATGCCCAGCCCCAGCATTTT. It translates to CASSSRDAQPQHF.

CDR3 nucleotide sequence: TGTGCCAGCAGCGTAGACGGTCCGATCGGAGCTTTCTTT. It codes for CASSVDGPIGAFF. This chain uses TRBV9 with TRBJ1-1; D unresolved. This CDR3 is 13 amino acids long. Germline V lookup: CDR1 SGDLS, CDR2 YYNGEE. Trimming pared 0 bases from V and 10 bases from J, leaving 13 bases between.

V usage is TRBV7-9 and J usage is TRBJ2-3; 7 nucleotides align to TRBD2. Germline V gives CDR1 SEHNR, CDR2 FQNEAQ (reference sequence). V shed 2 bases, J shed 1 base, and the junction held 6 bases outside the gene matches. This CDR3 has 16 amino acids. CDR3 coding DNA: TGTGCCAGCAGCTTACCCGGGGCGGGAGGCACAGATACGCAGTATTTT. Its translation is CASSLPGAGGTDTQYF.

The rearrangement uses TRBV18 and TRBJ1-4; D gene unclear. This CDR3 is built from 15 residues. V shed 1 base and J shed 7 bases, with 13 bases lying between them. Germline-derived CDR1 and CDR2 are KGHSH and LQKENI. CDR3 sequence (DNA): TGTGCCAGCTCACCACAGGACGGAAGTATTGAAAAACTGTTTTTT. It yields the protein CASSPQDGSIEKLFF.

Notes on this clone: In the same sample, other DNA sequences code for this CDR3. This chain joins TRBV12-3 or TRBV12-4 and TRBJ1-5; D not certain. Trimming took off 6 bases at V and 1 base at J, with 4 bases between the two ends. CDR3 length: 12 amino acids. DNA for the CDR3: TGTGCCAGCAGCCGCAGCAATCAGCCCCAGCATTTT. This sequence encodes CASSRSNQPQHF.

This clone occurred a few times. The V call is TRBV18, the J call TRBJ2-1; D possibly corresponds to TRBD2 (5 bases). The CDR3 contains 12 residues. With 9 bases removed from V and 9 bases from J, the gap between germline ends came to 15 bases. The germline V gene has CDR1 KGHSH and CDR2 LQKENI. CDR3 sequence (DNA): TGTGCCAGGGAGGCTATCAGTTGTGAGCAGTTCTTC. It yields the protein CAREAISCEQFF.

V is TRBV5-1 and J is TRBJ2-7, with D tentatively TRBD2 (5 bases). The CDR3 is 15 amino acids. Germline V gives CDR1 SGHRS, CDR2 YFSETQ. V was trimmed by 4 bases and J by 3 bases, leaving 17 bases between them. The CDR3 region is CASSPLGGASYEQYF. Here the CDR3 DNA reads TGCGCCAGCAGCCCGCTAGGAGGAGCTAGCTACGAGCAGTACTTC.

The V call is TRBV5-1, the J call TRBJ2-7, with D possibly TRBD2 on 5 matching bases. Germline V gene lookup returns CDR1 SGHRS and CDR2 YFSETQ. Deletions cut 4 bases from V and 2 bases from J, with 13 bases between. The CDR3 extends over 14 amino acids. The CDR3 protein is CASSVLGGTYEQYF. The CDR3 nucleotides read TGCGCCAGCAGCGTGCTTGGAGGTACCTACGAGCAGTACTTC. The full variable domain, completed using reference TRBV5-1 and TRBJ2-7, is KAGVTQTPRYLIKTRGQQVTLSCSPISGHRSVSWYQQTPGQGLQFLFEYFSETQRNKGNFPGRFSGRQFSNSRSEMNVSTLELGDSALYLCASSVLGGTYEQYFGPGTRLTVT.

This CDR3 is CASSPSAGVGNEQFF. In DNA, the CDR3 is TGTGCCAGCTCACCATCAGCGGGAGTTGGTAATGAGCAGTTCTTC. The J gene is TRBJ2-1, the V gene TRBV18, with TRBD2 matching over 8 bases. CDR3 length: 15 residues. CDR1 is KGHSH, CDR2 LQKENI, per germline. V was pared by 2 bases and J by 7 bases, with 7 bases of the junction left unmatched.

V usage is TRBV29-1 and J usage is TRBJ1-3; D may be TRBD1 (6 bases). This CDR3 is 18 amino acids long. Germline CDR1 and CDR2: SQVTM and ANQGSEA. Trimming took off 4 bases at V and 0 bases at J, with 22 bases between the two ends. In DNA form, the CDR3 reads TGCAGCGTTGGGATCCGGGACACTCATGGACACTCTGGAAACACCATATATTTT. It encodes CSVGIRDTHGHSGNTIYF.